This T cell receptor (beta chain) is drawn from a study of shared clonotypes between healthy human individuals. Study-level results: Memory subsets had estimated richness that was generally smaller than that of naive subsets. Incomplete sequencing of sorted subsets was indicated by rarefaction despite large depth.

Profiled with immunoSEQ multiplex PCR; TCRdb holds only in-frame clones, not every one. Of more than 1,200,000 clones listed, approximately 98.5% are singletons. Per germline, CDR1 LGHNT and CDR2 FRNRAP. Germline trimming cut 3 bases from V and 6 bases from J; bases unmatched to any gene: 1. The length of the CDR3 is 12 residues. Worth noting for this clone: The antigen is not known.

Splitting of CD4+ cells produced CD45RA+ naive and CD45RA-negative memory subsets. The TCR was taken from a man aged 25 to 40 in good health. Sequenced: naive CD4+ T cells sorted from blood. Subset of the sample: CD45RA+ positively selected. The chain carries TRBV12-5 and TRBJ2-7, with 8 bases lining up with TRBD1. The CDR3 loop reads CASGFDRGEQYF. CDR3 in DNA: TGTGCTAGTGGTTTTGACAGGGGCGAGCAGTACTTC.